The 13 T cell receptor beta chains reported below all come from one sample, sequenced in a study of T cells expressing NK-cell markers. Reanalyzing the 5' RACE reads, TCRdb keeps one entry per CDR3 protein, without DNA. In total, the table holds fewer than 550,000 distinct CDR3 sequences. Sequencing was done on a sample of blood T cells: a sorted CD56 or NKG2C T cell subset, CD4+ or CD8+ T cells, or bulk PBMC T cells (not recorded which). The receptors here all came from a woman aged 45-59 years in good health.

V usage is TRBV30 and J usage is TRBJ1-1. The CDR3 runs to 14 residues. Germline values: CDR1 GTSNPN, CDR2 SVGIG (reference sequence). The chain's CDR3 is CAWSHTARNTEAFF.

The chain uses TRBV7-7 and TRBJ2-5; TCRdb gives TRBD2 as the D gene, but with no DNA this cannot be confirmed. The V gene's germline CDR1 is SSHAT and CDR2 FNYEAQ (reference sequence). The CDR3 is 16 residues long. CDR3 sequence: CASSLDPAGGGKPQYF.

This sequence joins TRBV5-6 and TRBJ2-2; TCRdb's D gene call, TRBD1, goes unchecked for lack of DNA. The CDR3 runs to 15 residues. Germline V CDR1 and CDR2: SGHDT, YYEEEE. CDR3 residues: CASSFRATGSGELFF.

The rearrangement joins TRBV24-1 to TRBJ1-1. There are 14 residues in the CDR3. Germline V lookup: CDR1 KGHDR, CDR2 SFDVKD. This CDR3 reads CATSDWKSGTEAFF.

V usage is TRBV2 and J usage is TRBJ2-1; TCRdb's D call of TRBD1 is untestable without DNA. Germline CDR1 reads SNHLY; CDR2 reads FYNNEI. The CDR3 spans 15 residues. The CDR3 sequence is CASSGGAASWDEQFF.

The chain employs TRBV12-3 or TRBV12-4 and TRBJ2-1; TCRdb's assignment of TRBD2 cannot be checked, as there is no DNA. CDR3 length: 13 amino acids. CDR3 region: CASSLRTYNEQFF.

This sequence joins TRBV4-2 and TRBJ2-1; TCRdb selects TRBD2, and the lack of DNA leaves this call unchecked. CDR1 and CDR2 from the germline V gene are LGHNA and YNFKEQ. This CDR3 has 17 residues. CDR3 sequence: CASSQSLGTSEINEQFF.

The rearrangement uses TRBV12-3 or TRBV12-4 and TRBJ2-1; TCRdb outputs TRBD1, but without DNA this stays unchecked. The CDR3 is 15 residues long. CDR3: CATMVGTGGAPEQFF.

The chain carries TRBV12-3 or TRBV12-4 and TRBJ2-3; TCRdb gives TRBD2 as the D gene, but with no DNA this cannot be confirmed. The CDR3 runs 16 residues. The CDR3 is CASSRPGALGTDTQYF.

This chain joins TRBV20-1 and TRBJ2-5; TCRdb reports TRBD1, a call that lacks DNA to check it against. This CDR3 has 14 amino acids. Germline CDR1 and CDR2: DFQATT and SNEGSKA (reference sequence). The CDR3 reads CSARGNRDGETQYF.

This chain uses TRBV29-1 with TRBJ2-1; the D call of TRBD1 rests on TCRdb alone, since no DNA is present to check it. CDR1 is SQVTM, CDR2 ANQGSEA, per germline. The CDR3 length is 13 residues. The chain's CDR3 is CSVGGPGYNEQFF.

J is TRBJ2-2 and V is TRBV4-2; TCRdb outputs TRBD1, but without DNA this stays unchecked. CDR3 length equals 17 residues. Germline V lookup: CDR1 LGHNA, CDR2 YNFKEQ. The CDR3: CASSQDGRDTFYGELFF.

The gene calls are TRBV4-2 and TRBJ2-5; TCRdb's assignment of TRBD2 cannot be checked, as there is no DNA. Germline V gene sequence: CDR1 LGHNA, CDR2 YNFKEQ. This CDR3 has 16 residues. The CDR3 reads CASSQTGRPDQETQYF.